This T cell receptor beta chain was retrieved from a study of T cells after yellow fever vaccination. Notes on the study in general: FACS-sorted repertoires might harbor abundant contaminating clonotypes from the bulk population.

The V gene's germline CDR1 is SGHRS and CDR2 YFSETQ. Trimming left V 4 bases short and J 3 bases short, with 5 bases between. There are 12 residues in the CDR3. Template-switching 5'RACE yielded the TCR cDNA; a universal primer site and UMIs were added in the process. MiXCR, applied by TCRdb to the 5' RACE reads, yields one record per CDR3 protein. The top ten hold 24% of the sample, which has some 350,000 distinct CDR3 sequences, approximately 4.2% seen once. This clonotype was counted only a few times. Its matching antigen is unknown. Sequences were derived from PBMCs, sampled 5 days after the yellow fever booster vaccination. This sequence originates from a man in his late teens or twenties who received the YFV17D yellow fever vaccine. The chain uses TRBV5-1 and TRBJ2-1; D remains ambiguous. CDR3 in amino acids: CASSTYYNEQFF. As DNA, the CDR3 is TGCGCCAGCAGCACCTACTACAATGAGCAGTTCTTC.